Listed below are T cell receptor beta chains from one sample, sequenced in a study of shared T cell receptors in the human thymus. TCRdb keeps only in-frame clones here, not all; method: immunoSEQ multiplex PCR. The sample contains a few hundred thousand clones, just under 95% of which appear only once. Specimen: thymocytes. The receptors originated from a human donor. Both conserved end residues are part of each CDR3. D genes are given only for firm matches. Size values are once, few and many counts, or a class for expanded clones, and some rows have none.

D gene	clone size	V gene	J gene	CDR3 DNA	CDR3 protein
NA	NA	TRBV21-1	TRBJ2-5	TGTGCCAGCAGCTGGGAGACCCAGTACTTC	CASSWETQYF
NA	NA	TRBV10-3	TRBJ1-5	TGTGCCATCAGTGAGTCGTGGTCTTTCGTGGATCAGCCCCAGCATTTT	CAISESWSFVDQPQHF
TRBD2	NA	TRBV19	TRBJ2-1	TGTGCCAGTAGTGTGGGACTAGCGGGACACAATGAGCAGTTCTTC	CASSVGLAGHNEQFF
NA	NA	TRBV21-1	TRBJ2-3	TGTGCCAGCAGCAAGGGACTAGCGGTACACACAGATACGCAGTATTTT	CASSKGLAVHTDTQYF
TRBD1	NA	TRBV7-2	TRBJ2-1	TGTGCCAGCACTAAGAGAGGGGACAGGGGCAACAATGAGCAGTTCTTC	CASTKRGDRGNNEQFF
TRBD2	NA	TRBV7-2	TRBJ2-7	TGTGCCAGCAGCTCACACCGGGCTAGCGGGGTCACGGAGCAGTACTTC	CASSSHRASGVTEQYF
TRBD2	NA	TRBV5-6	TRBJ2-5	TGTGCCAGCAGCTTGGAAACTAGCGGGAGATTTGGCGAGACCCAGTACTTC	CASSLETSGRFGETQYF
NA	NA	TRBV29-1	TRBJ2-3	TGCAGCGTTAGTTCTAGGGAGGTTACCAATACGCAGTATTTT	CSVSSREVTNTQYF
NA	NA	TRBV6-4	TRBJ1-1	TGTGCCAGCAGATCAGACGACATGAACACTGAAGCTTTCTTT	CASRSDDMNTEAFF
TRBD2	NA	TRBV19	TRBJ2-1	TGTGCCAGTACCCTTTCCGGGACTAGCGGAAGAGATTATGGTGAGCAGTTCTTC	CASTLSGTSGRDYGEQFF
NA	NA	TRBV6-5	TRBJ1-1	TGTGCCAGCAGCGCCAGAAGGAACACTGAAGCTTTCTTT	CASSARRNTEAFF
NA	NA	TRBV2	TRBJ1-1	TGTGCCAGCAGTGTAGACAAGGAGAGGAACACTGAAGCTTTCTTT	CASSVDKERNTEAFF
NA	NA	TRBV28	TRBJ1-1	TGTGCCAGCAGACTCGGGGATGGCGGGGGAGCTTTCTTT	CASRLGDGGGAFF
NA	once	TRBV10-1	TRBJ2-1	TGCGCCAGCAACACCATGATCCCCTTGCTTGAGTGGCAGTTCTTC	CASNTMIPLLEWQFF
TRBD2	NA	TRBV27	TRBJ2-3	TGTGCCAGTCGGGGGGTTCGACATACGCAGTATTTT	CASRGVRHTQYF
NA	NA	TRBV10-3	TRBJ2-1	TGTGCCTTCCTCCGGGACGCGGACAATGAGCAGTTCTTC	CAFLRDADNEQFF
TRBD1	NA	TRBV5-5	TRBJ1-1	TGTGCCAGCAGCTCGGGACAGGATAACACTGAAGCTTTCTTT	CASSSGQDNTEAFF